This entry describes one TCR beta chain. Its antigen is as yet unknown. The ends lost 3 bases at V and 7 bases at J; junction bases unmatched: 5. CDR3 length equals 15 residues. The germline V gene has CDR1 MNHNS and CDR2 SASEGT. Thyroid surgery had not been preceded by any treatment in any patient. The data originate from a study of metastatic and nonmetastatic thyroid tumors. Study overall: Both malignant and benign thyroid patients supplied peripheral blood and tumor or nodule tissue samples, across which the repertoires of these patients were then compared.

Overall study results and limits: Within blood and tumor, benign nodules reportedly had significantly lower TCR beta diversity than malignant thyroid tumors did.

In the authors' workflow: Clinicopathological groups of papillary thyroid cancer showed CDR3 differences that were used to build a distant-metastasis classifier. TCRdb re-analyzed the PCR reads using MiXCR. TCRdb's processing, not the authors' own work, is the source of the V and J calls. The sample yields 37,000 or so clones, about a sixth seen once. The receptor comes from a male donor with papillary thyroid cancer or a benign thyroid nodule (not recorded which). Some clones in this sample may be carry-over from other donors' samples. The sample comprised blood. The chain combines TRBV6-1 with TRBJ2-1; 11 nucleotides align to TRBD2. In DNA, the CDR3 is TGTGCCAGCAGTGACACTAGCGGGAGACGGAATGAGCAGTTCTTC. This encodes CASSDTSGRRNEQFF.